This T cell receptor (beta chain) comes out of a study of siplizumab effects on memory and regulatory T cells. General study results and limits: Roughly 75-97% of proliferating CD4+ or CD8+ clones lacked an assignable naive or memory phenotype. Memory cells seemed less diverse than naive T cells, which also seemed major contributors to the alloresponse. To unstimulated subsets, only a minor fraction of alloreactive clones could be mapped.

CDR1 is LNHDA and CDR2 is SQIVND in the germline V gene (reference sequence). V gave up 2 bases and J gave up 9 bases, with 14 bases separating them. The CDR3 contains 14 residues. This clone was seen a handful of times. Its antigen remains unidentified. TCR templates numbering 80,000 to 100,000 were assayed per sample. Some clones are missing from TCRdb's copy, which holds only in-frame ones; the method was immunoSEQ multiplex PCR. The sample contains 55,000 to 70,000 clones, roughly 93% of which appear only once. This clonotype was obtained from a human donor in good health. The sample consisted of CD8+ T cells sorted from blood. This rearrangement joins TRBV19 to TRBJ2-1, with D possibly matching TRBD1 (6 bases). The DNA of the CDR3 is TGTGCCAGTAGTATAAGAGACAGGAGTGCTGAGCAGTTCTTC. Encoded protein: CASSIRDRSAEQFF.